Listed below are T cell receptor beta chains from one sample, sequenced in a study of blood T cell repertoires in COVID-19. TCRdb's copy holds only in-frame clones and misses some; the assay was immunoSEQ multiplex PCR. This table holds 270,000 or so clones, roughly 90% found once. Sequences were obtained from PBMCs or T cells enriched from blood (not recorded which). The receptors shown here come from a woman aged 40 to 50 with acute COVID-19. The CDR3 runs from the conserved cysteine through the conserved F or W. D genes are given only for firm matches. Not every row has a clone size; where given, it reads once, few, many or a size class.

>TRBJ2-1|-|11|TRBV2|-
TGTGCCAGCAGAGAGTACAATGAGCAGTTCTTC
CASREYNEQFF
>TRBJ2-1|-|14|TRBV27|-
TGTGCCAGCAGTCCGTGGACTACCTACAATGAGCAGTTCTTC
CASSPWTTYNEQFF
>TRBJ2-1|-|13|TRBV18|-
TGTGCCAGCTCTCGAACAGGTGGCAATGAGCAGTTCTTC
CASSRTGGNEQFF
>TRBJ2-3|TRBD1|15|TRBV27|-
TGTGCCAGCAGACCTGGGACAGTGAACACAGATACGCAGTATTTT
CASRPGTVNTDTQYF
>TRBJ2-1|TRBD2|14|TRBV30|-
TGTGCCTGGATAGCGGGAGGGTCCTACAATGAGCAGTTCTTC
CAWIAGGSYNEQFF
>TRBJ1-5|TRBD1|16|TRBV6-6|-
TGTGCCAGCAGTTACCGGGACAGTTGGGGAAATCAGCCCCAGCATTTT
CASSYRDSWGNQPQHF
>TRBJ1-1|TRBD1|13|TRBV29-1|-
TGCAGCGTGGAGACAGGGCGAAACACTGAAGCTTTCTTT
CSVETGRNTEAFF
>TRBJ1-2|TRBD1|17|TRBV2|-
TGTGCCAGCAGTGAAGCGCCTCCAGGGGGAGTTTGGTATGGCTACACCTTC
CASSEAPPGGVWYGYTF
>TRBJ2-7|TRBD1|14|TRBV5-1|-
TGCGCCAGCAGGAGGGGGACAGGCTCCTACGAGCAGTACTTC
CASRRGTGSYEQYF
>TRBJ1-5|TRBD1|14|TRBV19|-
TGTGCCAGTAGCGTCGACAGGGTGGGTCAGCCCCAGCATTTT
CASSVDRVGQPQHF
>TRBJ1-6|-|14|TRBV28|-
TGTGCCAGCAGGGGGGGACTGACTCATTCACCCCTCCACTTT
CASRGGLTHSPLHF
>TRBJ1-2|TRBD1|16|TRBV7-9|-
TGTGCCAGCAGCGTTTTAAGGACAGGGGGCATAGCTGGCTACACCTTC
CASSVLRTGGIAGYTF
>TRBJ1-6|-|18|TRBV7-8|-
TGTGCCAGCAGCTTAACACTCCAATGGGGGCAGAATAATTCACCCCTCCACTTT
CASSLTLQWGQNNSPLHF
>TRBJ2-5|TRBD1|14|TRBV7-2|-
TGTGCCAGCAGCCCGGACAGGTCAGGACAGACCCAGTACTTC
CASSPDRSGQTQYF
>TRBJ2-5|-|14|TRBV2|-
TGTGCCAGCAGTCGTTACGACAGCCAAGAGACCCAGTACTTC
CASSRYDSQETQYF
>TRBJ1-5|-|16|TRBV21-1|-
TGTGCCAGCAGCAAAGCACCAGGCTATAGCAATCAGCCCCAGCATTTT
CASSKAPGYSNQPQHF
>TRBJ1-5|-|19|TRBV18|-
TGTGCCAGCTCACCATCTAGGATAAGGAGTCCACGAGGCAATCAGCCCCAGCATTTT
CASSPSRIRSPRGNQPQHF
>TRBJ2-3|-|16|TRBV4-3|few
TGCGCCAGCAGCCAAGGGGTTAGCGGAGACACAGATACGCAGTATTTT
CASSQGVSGDTDTQYF
>TRBJ1-5|-|14|TRBV28|-
TGTGCCAGCCACGGAGTACAGGAAAATCAGCCCCAGCATTTT
CASHGVQENQPQHF
>TRBJ1-2|-|15|TRBV5-6|-
TGTGCCAGCAGCTTGGCCAAAGGACAGAGCTATGGCTACACCTTC
CASSLAKGQSYGYTF
>TRBJ1-1|-|12|TRBV18|-
TGTGCCAGCTCACCAACAGCAACGGAAGCTTTCTTT
CASSPTATEAFF
>TRBJ2-4|-|14|TRBV2|-
TGTGCCAGCAGCGGGGGTGGAGGCAAAAACATTCAGTACTTC
CASSGGGGKNIQYF
>TRBJ1-5|-|16|TRBV24-1|-
TGTGCCACCAGTGATTTGCTGGGGGGTCAGCATCAGCCCCAGCATTTT
CATSDLLGGQHQPQHF
>TRBJ1-6|TRBD1|15|TRBV7-2|-
TGTGCCAGCAGCTTAGCCCGGGACAGAAATTCACCCCTCCACTTT
CASSLARDRNSPLHF
>TRBJ1-1|-|16|TRBV5-1|-
TGCGCCAGCAGCTTGGCAGGCCCCCCCATGAACACTGAAGCTTTCTTT
CASSLAGPPMNTEAFF
>TRBJ2-1|-|15|TRBV4-1|-
TGCGCCAGCAGCCAAGCATGGGGCAGATACAATGAGCAGTTCTTC
CASSQAWGRYNEQFF
>TRBJ2-3|-|13|TRBV2|-
TGTGCCAGCAAAGGACAGAGCACAGATACGCAGTATTTT
CASKGQSTDTQYF
>TRBJ1-1|-|14|TRBV5-1|-
TGCGCCAGCAGCGCGGCCAAATCGGGACTCGAAGCTTTCTTT
CASSAAKSGLEAFF
>TRBJ1-1|-|12|TRBV30|-
TGTGCCTGGAGTGTTAGAAACACTGAAGCTTTCTTT
CAWSVRNTEAFF
>TRBJ1-1|-|15|TRBV3-1/TRBV3-2|-
TGTGCCAGCAGCCAAGGGTCGTGGGGGGGCACTGAAGCTTTCTTT
CASSQGSWGGTEAFF
>TRBJ1-6|TRBD1|15|TRBV6-5|-
TGTGCCAGCAGTCGGGACAGCGTACGTAATTCACCCCTCCACTTT
CASSRDSVRNSPLHF
>TRBJ2-3|-|11|TRBV20-1|-
TGCAGTGCCCCGTTAACAGATACGCAGTATTTT
CSAPLTDTQYF
>TRBJ2-7|TRBD1|14|TRBV6-5|-
TGTGCCAGCAGCCCGACACAGGGGGCTTACGAGCAGTACTTC
CASSPTQGAYEQYF
>TRBJ1-2|TRBD1|13|TRBV28|-
TGTGCCAGCAGACTGGGACAGCAATATGGCTACACCTTC
CASRLGQQYGYTF
>TRBJ2-7|-|15|TRBV5-1|-
TGCGCCAGCAGCTTGACTCATGGACAGTATAACGAGCAGTACTTC
CASSLTHGQYNEQYF
>TRBJ2-6|-|13|TRBV5-1|-
TGCGCCAGCAGCTACAGTGGTGCCAACGTCCTGACTTTC
CASSYSGANVLTF
>TRBJ2-1|-|15|TRBV7-6|-
TGTGCCAGCAGCCATCCAGGGGACGACGGTAATGAGCAGTTCTTC
CASSHPGDDGNEQFF
>TRBJ2-3|TRBD2|17|TRBV5-4|-
TGTGCCAGCAGCTTCCGACTAGCGGGGGCCTCCACAGATACGCAGTATTTT
CASSFRLAGASTDTQYF
>TRBJ2-1|TRBD2|16|TRBV9|-
TGTGCCAGCAGCGTGACTAGCGGATCCCATAACAATGAGCAGTTCTTC
CASSVTSGSHNNEQFF
>TRBJ1-6|-|16|TRBV7-9|-
TGTGCCAGCAGCTTATACAGCCTCCGACCGAATTCACCCCTCCACTTT
CASSLYSLRPNSPLHF
>TRBJ1-5|-|15|TRBV24-1|-
TGTGCCACCAGTGATGGCTCAGGGATCAATCAGCCCCAGCATTTT
CATSDGSGINQPQHF
>TRBJ1-2|-|14|TRBV27|once
TGTGCCAGCAGACCCCGGGGGGGCAACTATGGCTACACCTTC
CASRPRGGNYGYTF
>TRBJ1-2|-|13|TRBV10-1|-
TGCGCCAGCAGTGTTAGGGAGAACTATGGCTACACCTTC
CASSVRENYGYTF
>TRBJ1-1|-|13|TRBV27|-
TGTGCCAGCAGTTTATGGCGGGGCTTTGAAGCTTTCTTT
CASSLWRGFEAFF
>TRBJ1-5|-|14|TRBV3-1/TRBV3-2|-
TGTGCCAGCAGCCAAGATCTCCGCAATCAGCCCCAGCATTTT
CASSQDLRNQPQHF
>TRBJ1-5|-|14|TRBV2|-
TGTGCCAGCACTTGGGGCCATAGCAATCAGCCCCAGCATTTT
CASTWGHSNQPQHF
>TRBJ2-7|-|14|TRBV3-1/TRBV3-2|-
TGTGCCAGCAGCCAGCTTGGTAGCTCCTACGAGCAGTACTTC
CASSQLGSSYEQYF
>TRBJ2-3|-|14|TRBV30|-
TGTGCCTGGAGTCCCCACAGCCGCACAGATACGCAGTATTTT
CAWSPHSRTDTQYF
>TRBJ2-2|-|13|TRBV7-9|-
TGTGCCCAGCGGTCTAAGAGGGCCGGGGAGCTGTTTTTT
CAQRSKRAGELFF
>TRBJ2-3|TRBD2|16|TRBV6-6|-
TGTGCCAGCCGATTGGAAGCGGGAGGGCTGGGAGATACGCAGTATTTT
CASRLEAGGLGDTQYF
>TRBJ1-2|-|14|TRBV6-1|-
TGTGCCAGCAGTGAAGTCTTACTATTGGATGGCTACACCTTC
CASSEVLLLDGYTF
>TRBJ1-5|-|13|TRBV30|-
TGTGCCTGGAGTGTAGCTTCTAATCAGCCCCAGCATTTT
CAWSVASNQPQHF
>TRBJ2-5|TRBD2|16|TRBV2|-
TGTGCCAGCAGTGGGGTAACTAGCGGGAGCCAAGAGACCCAGTACTTC
CASSGVTSGSQETQYF